Reported below is one T cell receptor beta chain. The sample comes from a study of shared clonotypes between healthy human individuals. Study in general: The cohort comprised a couple of women and a few men. Their ages spanned 18 to 49 years.

Genomic DNA (from each subset) was split evenly across several immunoSEQ plates. Among the unsorted PBMC samples, replicate PCRs used around 280 ng DNA, 25,000 to 35,000 T cell genomes. Assay: immunoSEQ multiplex PCR; the TCRdb copy retains only in-frame clones and omits some. The data hold hundreds of thousands of clones, with about 74% observed a single time. Healthy HIV-negative adults with no recent acute infections or vaccinations were recruited as donors. The sequencing sample was made of PBMCs. This sequence was found in a woman in her thirties or forties in good health. Some clones in this sample may be carry-over from other donors' samples.

Written as DNA, the CDR3 is TGTGCCACCAGCAGAGACCCTAGCGGGACCTACAATGAGCAGTTCTTC. This gives the protein CATSRDPSGTYNEQFF. The rearrangement joins TRBV15 to TRBJ2-1; 9 nucleotides align to TRBD2. The length of the CDR3 is 16 residues. Germline lookup yields CDR1 LNHNV and CDR2 YYDKDF (reference sequence). The V segment lost 0 bases and the J segment 2 bases; nucleotides outside the gene matches: 2.